The 10 T cell receptor beta chains below were found in one sample sequenced in a study of T cells in Graves' hyperthyroidism and ophthalmopathy. TCR beta CDR3 regions were amplified from RNA transcripts. Using the HTBI primer set, a first-round RT-PCR was run on the TCR CDR3. TCRdb re-analysed the multiplex PCR reads in MiXCR, keeping a single row per CDR3 protein. Of about 600,000 distinct CDR3 sequences listed, more than 13% are singletons. The sequenced sample consisted of blood. The receptors were gathered from a woman aged 18 to 35 with Graves' ophthalmopathy.

This clonotype was seen ten or more times. This chain links TRBV12-3 or TRBV12-4 with TRBJ1-6, with TRBD1 matching over 12 bases. Trimming took 5 bases from V and 0 from J; bases not matched to a gene: 11. The CDR3 is made up of 20 amino acids. CDR3 sequence: CASSPRPGQGADSYNSPLHF. The CDR3 DNA reads as TGTGCCAGCAGTCCTCGGCCGGGACAGGGGGCTGACTCCTATAATTCACCCCTCCACTTT.

This clonotype has ten or more counts. The rearrangement uses TRBV28 and TRBJ1-1, with a weak D call TRBD1 (5 bases). Germline-derived CDR1 and CDR2 are MDHEN and SYDVKM. Trimming removed 7 bases at V and 5 bases at J, with 17 bases between. This CDR3 has 14 amino acids. CDR3 DNA: TGTGCCAGCACGGGGGTGGAAGGTCTGACTGAAGCTTTCTTT. Translating gives CASTGVEGLTEAFF.

This clonotype was counted ten times or more. J is TRBJ2-7 and V is TRBV11-2; 8 bases are a match to TRBD2. The CDR3 has 15 residues. Germline trimming cut 1 base from V and 2 bases from J; bases unmatched to any gene: 4. Germline assignment: CDR1 SGHAT and CDR2 FQNNGV. The CDR3 sequence: CASSLAYGRAYEQYF. CDR3 nucleotide sequence: TGTGCCAGCAGCTTAGCGTACGGGAGGGCCTACGAGCAGTACTTC. Combining the CDR3 with reference TRBV11-2 and TRBJ2-7 gives the whole variable domain EAGVAQSPRYKIIEKRQSVAFWCNPISGHATLYWYQQILGQGPKLLIQFQNNGVVDDSQLPKDRFSAERLKGVDSTLKIQPAKLEDSAVYLCASSLAYGRAYEQYFGPGTRLTVT.

This clonotype has just a few counts. The V call is TRBV6-6, the J call TRBJ2-7; 8 bases map to TRBD2. CDR1 is MNHNY and CDR2 is SVGAGI in the germline V gene (reference sequence). Germline trimming cut 0 bases from V and 4 bases from J; bases unmatched to any gene: 17. The CDR3 extends over 19 amino acids. The chain's CDR3 is CASSYSPTLPKRESYEQYF. The CDR3 DNA reads as TGTGCCAGCAGTTACTCTCCCACCCTTCCTAAGCGGGAGAGTTACGAGCAGTACTTC.

This clonotype was counted ten times or more. The chain is built from TRBV9 and TRBJ1-6; 8 bases align to TRBD1. From germline, CDR1 is SGDLS and CDR2 YYNGEE. The CDR3 extends over 14 amino acids. With 3 bases clipped from V and 10 bases from J, the junction kept 6 bases outside the gene matches. The CDR3 region is CASSDQGAGSPLHF. The CDR3 nucleotides read TGTGCCAGCAGCGATCAGGGGGCAGGCTCACCCCTCCACTTT.

In regard to this clonotype: A much larger clone differs from this one at a single base, so this may be a read error. The chain uses TRBV5-8 and TRBJ1-6; 9 nucleotides line up with TRBD1. CDR1 and CDR2 (germline): SGHTS, YDEGEE. The CDR3 runs to 16 residues. CDR3 region: CVSSTRDRDRDSPLHF. In DNA form, the CDR3 reads TGTGTCAGCAGCACCCGGGACAGGGATAGGGATTCACCCCTCCACTTT. Filled out from reference TRBV5-8 and TRBJ1-6, the complete variable domain reads EAGVTQSPTHLIKTRGQQATLRCSPISGHTSVYWYQQALGLGLQFLLWYDEGEERNRGNFPPRFSGRQFPNYSSELNVNALELEDSALYLCVSSTRDRDRDSPLHFGNGTRLTVT.

Notes on this clonotype: Given a much more abundant clone one base away, this may be a read error. The chain has TRBV11-3 and TRBJ2-7; no clear D gene. The CDR3 has 12 amino acids. Per the germline V gene, CDR1 is SGHNT and CDR2 is YENEEA. Trimming took off 8 bases at V and 3 bases at J, with 11 bases between the two ends. CDR3 sequence reads: CASRGDGYEQYF. The CDR3 DNA reads TGTGCCAGCCGTGGAGACGGCTACGAGCAGTACTTC. Together with reference TRBV11-3 and TRBJ2-7, the CDR3 gives the full variable domain: EAGVVQSPRYKIIEKKQPVAFWCNPISGHNTLYWYLQNLGQGPELLIRYENEEAVDDSQLPKDRFSAERLKGVDSTLKIQPAELGDSAVYLCASRGDGYEQYFGPGTRLTVT.

This chain connects TRBV28 to TRBJ1-4; 8 bases are a match to TRBD1. V dropped 5 bases and J dropped 5; count of bases not matched to a gene: 4. Per the germline V gene, CDR1 is MDHEN and CDR2 is SYDVKM. The CDR3 runs 14 residues. DNA of the CDR3: TGTGCCAGCAGTCCCGGGGACAGGAATGAAAAACTGTTTTTT. This translates into CASSPGDRNEKLFF.

This clonotype was found many times. J is TRBJ2-2 and V is TRBV27; TRBD1 aligns across 7 bases. The CDR3 is made up of 15 amino acids. Germline V CDR1 and CDR2: MNHEY, SMNVEV (reference sequence). V was clipped by 4 bases and J by 5 bases; unmatched bases: 7. CDR3 bases: TGTGCCAGCAGTTGGTACAGGGGCAGGACCGGGGAGCTGTTTTTT. Its translation: CASSWYRGRTGELFF.

At least ten counts were recorded for this clonotype. The rearrangement joins TRBV27 to TRBJ2-7; D tentatively reads TRBD1 or TRBD2 (5 bases each). Trimming took off 3 bases at V and 2 bases at J, with 14 bases between the two ends. Germline CDR1 MNHEY, CDR2 SMNVEV (reference sequence). This CDR3 contains 15 residues. The CDR3 reads CASSLGDPTPYEQYF. CDR3 nucleotides: TGTGCCAGCAGTTTGGGGGACCCGACCCCCTACGAGCAGTACTTC.